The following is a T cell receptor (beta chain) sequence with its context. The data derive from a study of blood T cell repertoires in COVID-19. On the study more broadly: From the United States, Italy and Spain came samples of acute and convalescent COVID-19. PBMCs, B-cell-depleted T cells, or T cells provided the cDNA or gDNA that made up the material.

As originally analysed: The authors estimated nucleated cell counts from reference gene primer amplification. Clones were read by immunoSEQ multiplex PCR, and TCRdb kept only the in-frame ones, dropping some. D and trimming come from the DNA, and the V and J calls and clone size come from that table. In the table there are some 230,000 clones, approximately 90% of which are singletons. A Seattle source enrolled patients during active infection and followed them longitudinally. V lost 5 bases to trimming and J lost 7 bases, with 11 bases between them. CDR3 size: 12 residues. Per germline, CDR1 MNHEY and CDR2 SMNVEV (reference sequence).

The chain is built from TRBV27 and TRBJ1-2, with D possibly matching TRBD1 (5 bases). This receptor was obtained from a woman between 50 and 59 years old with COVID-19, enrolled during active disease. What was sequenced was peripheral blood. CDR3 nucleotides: TGTGCCAGCAGTAGACCTCAGGGTGGCTACACCTTC. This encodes CASSRPQGGYTF.